This TCR beta chain derives from a study of CD8 T cells in ankylosing spondylitis. This clonotype was seen a handful of times. Its specificity is unknown. Making use of molecular barcodes, quantitative 5'-RACE generated TCR beta libraries. TCRdb itself ran the 5' RACE reads through MiXCR, one entry per CDR3 protein. The sample has hundreds of thousands of distinct CDR3 sequences; about 11% are singletons. Study-level findings and limits: Reactive arthritis synovial fluid and blood previously showed some of these motif variants. The clones that were linked to disease were reported to be significantly enriched in matched synovial fluid samples from ankylosing spondylitis patients. CD8+ disease-linked clones were present at relatively low frequencies in blood. It appeared that ankylosing spondylitis blood was characterized by a TCR beta motif of about 8 highly homologous variants.

The sequencing sample was made of blood, either unsorted or a sorted T cell fraction (not recorded which). The receptor was derived from a male donor with ankylosing spondylitis.

The DNA for the CDR3 is TGTGCCAGCAGTTACATCGGTAGGGGCGGCTCACCCCTCCACTTT. Translation gives CASSYIGRGGSPLHF. J is TRBJ1-6 and V is TRBV6-5; D is perhaps TRBD1 (5 bases). CDR1 and CDR2 from the germline V gene are MNHEY and SVGAGI. The CDR3 is made up of 15 amino acids. Trimming left V 2 bases short and J 10 bases short, with 15 bases between.